These T cell receptor beta chains were read from a single sample in a study of cytomegalovirus exposure and HLA in healthy donors. TCRdb keeps only in-frame clones here, not all; method: immunoSEQ multiplex PCR. This sample has about 63,000 clones, with approximately 95% found just once. Input material: PBMCs. All receptors derive from a woman aged 18-29 years in good health and CMV-seropositive. Both conserved end residues are part of each CDR3. D genes are given only for firm matches. Clone size appears in some rows only: once, few, many, or a class for an expanded clone.

j_call	v_call	d_call	clone_size	cdr3_nt	cdr3_aa
TRBJ2-6	TRBV12-5	.	.	TGTGCTAGTGGTTTACTGGGCGGGAAGAGCTCTGGGGCCAACGTCCTGACTTTC	CASGLLGGKSSGANVLTF
TRBJ1-6	TRBV5-8	TRBD1	.	TGTGCCAGCAGCGGTCCCGGGACAGGGCTACAAGATTCACCCCTCCACTTT	CASSGPGTGLQDSPLHF
TRBJ1-1	TRBV11-2	.	.	TGTGCCAGCAGCTTAGTATTCGCTACGGAAGCTTTCTTT	CASSLVFATEAFF
TRBJ1-1	TRBV7-9	.	.	TGTGCCAGCAGCTTAGAAGGGGGGGCCACTGAAGCTTTCTTT	CASSLEGGATEAFF
TRBJ2-1	TRBV2	.	many	TGTGCCTGGGACGGGGGAGCGGTAACCAATGAGCAGTTCTTC	CAWDGGAVTNEQFF
TRBJ2-2	TRBV28	.	.	TGTGCCAGCACAGGGAACACCGGGGAGCTGTTTTTT	CASTGNTGELFF
TRBJ2-7	TRBV5-4	.	.	TGTGCCAGCAGCTTCCGGGAGTCCTACGAGCAGTACTTC	CASSFRESYEQYF
TRBJ2-2	TRBV6-5	TRBD1	.	TGTGCCAGCAGTAAACAGGGGTTGGCCGGGGAGCTGTTTTTT	CASSKQGLAGELFF
TRBJ1-1	TRBV5-4	TRBD1	once	TGTGCCAGCAGCTTAGGGACAGAGAACACTGAAGCTTTCTTT	CASSLGTENTEAFF
TRBJ2-1	TRBV18	TRBD2	.	TGTGCCAGCTCACCCCGGACTAGCGACAACTGGCAGTTCTTC	CASSPRTSDNWQFF
TRBJ1-2	TRBV18	.	.	TGTGCCAGCTCACCAAAGCAGGGCGCTGGCTACACCTTC	CASSPKQGAGYTF
TRBJ2-3	TRBV6-4	.	.	TGTGCCAGCAGTGCGGCCGGGACAACAGATACGCAGTATTTT	CASSAAGTTDTQYF
TRBJ1-1	TRBV5-1	.	few	TGCGCCAGCAGCCCGTCCCTGCGTCGGAACACTGAAGCTTTCTTT	CASSPSLRRNTEAFF
TRBJ2-4	TRBV4-1	TRBD2	.	TGCGCCAGCAGCCAAGGGTGGGTAGCGGGATTAGCCAAAAACATTCAGTACTTC	CASSQGWVAGLAKNIQYF